The 13 T cell receptor beta chains below were found in one sample sequenced in a study of memory CD4+ T cells and cytomegalovirus serostatus. Profiling relied on immunoSEQ multiplex PCR, and the TCRdb table lists in-frame clones only, not all of them. The sample yields 30,000 to 45,000 clones, roughly 78% seen once. Single viable CD3+CD4+CD8-CD45RO+ cells were sorted as the memory CD4+ T cells. Sequencing was done on a sample of memory CD4+ T cells from blood. The receptors here all came from an adult in good health and CMV-seropositive.

The rearrangement links TRBV2 to TRBJ1-6, with D tentatively TRBD1 (5 bases). Germline CDR1 is SNHLY and CDR2 is FYNNEI. The CDR3 spans 15 residues. Between the trimmed V and J ends, which lost 6 bases and 11 bases, there was a span of 20 bases. Written as DNA, the CDR3 is TGTGCCAGCAGCGTTTCGACAGCGGGACTGACACCCCTCCACTTT. Translating gives CASSVSTAGLTPLHF.

This clone has just a few counts. This chain joins TRBV6-1 and TRBJ1-1; a weak D match, TRBD1 (6 bases). The V gene lost 3 bases and the J gene lost 10 bases, with 6 bases spanning the gap. This CDR3 is 10 amino acids long. Germline assignment: CDR1 MNHNS and CDR2 SASEGT. The CDR3 loop is CASSDRGAFF. The CDR3 DNA sequence: TGTGCCAGCAGTGACAGGGGAGCTTTCTTT.

The chain couples TRBV9 to TRBJ2-3; TRBD2 matches 11 bases. Germline V gene data show CDR1 as SGDLS and CDR2 as YYNGEE. Losses at the gene ends were 3 bases for V and 3 bases for J; bases not matched to a gene: 6. The CDR3 is 16 residues long. CDR3 in amino acids: CASSALAGGLTDTQYF. The CDR3, as DNA: TGTGCCAGCAGCGCCCTAGCGGGAGGTCTTACAGATACGCAGTATTTT.

The genes are TRBV11-2 and TRBJ1-2; the D gene is possibly TRBD1 (6 bases). V lost 11 bases and J 7 bases, leaving 14 bases between the germline ends. The CDR3 runs 11 residues. CDR1 and CDR2 from the germline V gene are SGHAT and FQNNGV. CDR3 bases: TGTGCCTCACGGACAGATGCTGGCTACACCTTC. Its protein product is CASRTDAGYTF.

The chain combines TRBV19 with TRBJ1-1, with D perhaps TRBD1 (6 bases). CDR1 is LNHDA and CDR2 is SQIVND in the germline V gene (reference sequence). The V gene lost 9 bases and the J gene lost 9 bases, with 14 bases spanning the gap. CDR3 size: 11 residues. In nucleotides, the CDR3 is TGTGCCAGCCAACAGGGTTTGAAAGCTTTCTTT. Translation: CASQQGLKAFF. Complete variable domain (other parts from reference TRBV19 and TRBJ1-1): DGGITQSPKYLFRKEGQNVTLSCEQNLNHDAMYWYRQDPGQGLRLIYYSQIVNDFQKGDIAEGYSVSREKKESFPLTVTSAQKNPTAFYLCASQQGLKAFFGQGTRLTVV.

This clone was seen a few times. The chain joins TRBV28 to TRBJ1-5; 7 bases agree with TRBD1. Per the germline V gene, CDR1 is MDHEN and CDR2 is SYDVKM. V dropped 6 bases and J dropped 6; count of bases not matched to a gene: 5. The CDR3 length is 13 residues. DNA of the CDR3: TGTGCCAGCAGGGAGGGGGCAGGTCAGCCCCAGCATTTT. The encoded protein is CASREGAGQPQHF.

The chain employs TRBV18 and TRBJ1-4; D not certain. The CDR3 is 15 residues long. Trimming left V 2 bases short and J 1 base short, with 8 bases between. Germline V gives CDR1 KGHSH, CDR2 LQKENI. The CDR3 coding sequence is TGTGCCAGCTCACCATTTACAGAAACTAATGAAAAACTGTTTTTT. Translation gives CASSPFTETNEKLFF. Based on the CDR3 plus reference TRBV18 and TRBJ1-4, the full variable domain is NAGVMQNPRHLVRRRGQEARLRCSPMKGHSHVYWYRQLPEEGLKFMVYLQKENIIDESGMPKERFSAEFPKEGPSILRIQQVVRGDSAAYFCASSPFTETNEKLFFGSGTQLSVL.

The chain combines TRBV12-5 with TRBJ2-1; tentatively, D is TRBD2 (6 bases). The CDR3 is 13 residues long. V gave up 6 bases and J gave up 6 bases, with 12 bases separating them. Germline V gene data show CDR1 as LGHNT and CDR2 as FRNRAP. The CDR3 DNA sequence: TGTGCTAGTGGCGGAGGGCGGTTCAATGAGCAGTTCTTC. It specifies CASGGGRFNEQFF.

This clone was detected a few times. The rearrangement links TRBV10-3 to TRBJ1-1; D unclear. CDR1 and CDR2 (germline): ENHRY, SYGVKD. CDR3 size: 13 residues. Trimming cost V 6 bases and J 3 bases, with 11 bases left between them. CDR3 region: CAISRNSDTEAFF. DNA for the CDR3: TGTGCCATCAGCAGGAATTCGGACACTGAAGCTTTCTTT.

This chain uses TRBV19 with TRBJ1-5, with TRBD1 matching over 12 bases. V was pared by 5 bases and J by 4 bases, with 9 bases of the junction left unmatched. This CDR3 has 17 amino acids. Germline CDR1 LNHDA, CDR2 SQIVND (reference sequence). Here the CDR3 reads CASSLGQGAAGNQPQHF. The CDR3 coding sequence is TGTGCCAGTAGTCTGGGACAGGGGGCGGCAGGGAATCAGCCCCAGCATTTT.

The chain has TRBV4-2 and TRBJ1-1, with D perhaps TRBD1 (5 bases). The CDR3 consists of 17 residues. Trimming pared 0 bases from V and 0 bases from J, leaving 14 bases between. Germline loops: CDR1 LGHNA, CDR2 YNFKEQ. In nucleotides, the CDR3 is TGTGCCAGCAGCCAAGATCTAAGCGGGGACCTGAACACTGAAGCTTTCTTT. Protein product: CASSQDLSGDLNTEAFF.

Written as DNA, the CDR3 is TGTGCCAGCAGCACAGGGCGGGGGCATCTTCAAGAGACCCAGTACTTC. Amino acids: CASSTGRGHLQETQYF. The rearrangement joins TRBV11-2 to TRBJ2-5; tentative D call: TRBD2 (7 bases). Germline CDR1 and CDR2: SGHAT and FQNNGV. The CDR3 extends over 16 amino acids. V lost 5 bases and J lost 2, with 18 bases in between.

This clone was counted a few times. J is TRBJ1-3 and V is TRBV20-1; D unresolved. This CDR3 has 11 residues. Germline CDR1 is DFQATT and CDR2 is SNEGSKA (reference sequence). The ends were cut back, 0 bases at V and 7 bases at J, with 4 bases in the middle. The CDR3 reads CSARDPNTIYF. The CDR3 nucleotides are TGCAGTGCTAGAGATCCGAACACCATATATTTT.